The entry that follows covers one TCR beta chain sequence. Assay: immunoSEQ multiplex PCR; the TCRdb copy retains only in-frame clones and omits some. The sample lists some 62,000 clones; 92% were seen once. In germline, CDR1 is LGHNT, CDR2 FRNRAP. V dropped 1 base and J dropped 5; count of bases not matched to a gene: 5. The CDR3 totals 15 residues. This record comes from a study of T cell changes during pregnancy in multiple sclerosis. The sequences come from peripheral blood, collected in the second trimester of pregnancy. This receptor was identified in a female donor in good health, enrolled as a control in a pregnancy study. The genes are TRBV12-5 and TRBJ2-1, with 7 positions matching TRBD1. The CDR3 sequence is CASGLGQGFNNEQFF. DNA of the CDR3: TGTGCTAGTGGTTTGGGACAGGGATTCAACAATGAGCAGTTCTTC.